The T cell receptor beta chain under discussion was sequenced for a study of blood T cell repertoires in COVID-19. The wider study: Collection of acute and convalescent COVID-19 samples took place in the United States, Italy and Spain.

Original analysis: For nucleated cells, counts were estimated from reference gene primer amplification. Some clones are missing from TCRdb's copy, which holds only in-frame ones; the method was immunoSEQ multiplex PCR. Clone size and V and J calls were adopted from that table, with D and trimming inferred from the DNA. The profile shows 200,000 to 250,000 clones, around 80% of them singletons. Individuals aged 18 to 89 years were recruited from fewer than 30 US areas. Participants' own reports of clinical history determined their cohort assignment. Germline-derived CDR1 and CDR2 are SGDLS and YYNGEE. The CDR3 extends over 15 amino acids. V lost 4 bases, J lost 7 bases, and 13 bases stayed unmatched. This clone was seen once.

The sequenced sample consisted of PBMCs or T cells enriched from blood (not recorded which). This TCR was sampled from a man under 40 with acute COVID-19. The rearrangement links TRBV9 to TRBJ1-2; 7 nucleotides line up with TRBD1. The CDR3 bases are TGTGCCAGCAGCCTAACCGGGACAGCCGGCGCTGGCTACACCTTC. Translated, it gives CASSLTGTAGAGYTF.